The clone carrying this T cell receptor beta chain came up many times. Its antigen is unidentified. This specimen comes from a study of regulatory T cells in long-lasting Graves disease. Combining iRepertoire HTBI primers with Arm-PCR of CDR3 regions, the authors built TCR beta libraries. Using its own MiXCR run on the multiplex PCR reads, TCRdb lists one record per CDR3 protein. The sample has some 300,000 distinct CDR3 sequences; approximately 20% are singletons. Broader study findings: Among persistent patients, a larger number of public clonotypes were shared (approximately 3,000) than among newly diagnosed patients (around 980).

The CDR3 has 15 residues. With 0 bases removed from V and 2 bases from J, the gap between germline ends came to 10 bases. In germline, CDR1 is MNHEY, CDR2 SMNVEV (reference sequence). Documented time point: persistent/refractory GD, antithyroid drugs over 5 years with positive TRAb. The TCR library was made from RNA extracted from PBMCs. As a group, patients came from one endocrinology department in Xi'an, China. The sequence came from a female donor with Graves disease. Here the sequenced sample was peripheral blood mononuclear cells (PBMCs), taken when the disease was refractory, from a patient treated with antithyroid drugs. This chain uses TRBV27 with TRBJ2-5; D is unresolved. CDR3 in DNA: TGTGCCAGCAGTTTATCGTTGGGTCAACAAGAGACCCAGTACTTC. It codes for CASSLSLGQQETQYF.